The source of this T cell receptor beta chain is a study of TIL therapy for anti-PD-1-resistant metastatic lung cancer. Study information: Median tumor PD-L1 proportion score was 6%. By whole-exome sequencing, median non-synonymous tumor mutation burden was roughly 1.6 mutations per megabase.

Germline values: CDR1 SGHTA, CDR2 FQGNSA. The CDR3 has 17 residues. Trimming took 1 base from V and 5 from J; bases not matched to a gene: 9. Concerning this clone: The antigen is unknown.

Findings and limits, study-wide: TIL clonotype persistence in blood showed no apparent association with response. The cohort had more treatment-naive, never-smoker and oncogene-addicted patients than typical.

Time point in this sample: pre-treatment sample, taken before nivolumab and TIL therapy. The immunoSEQ assay was v3. Assay: immunoSEQ multiplex PCR; the TCRdb copy retains only in-frame clones and omits some. The table includes approximately 16,000 clones, about 83% detected once. Sequencing used blood, obtained at baseline. The J gene is TRBJ2-5, the V gene TRBV7-2; the match to TRBD2 covers 11 bases. The clonotype comes from a person aged 25-85 years with non-small cell lung cancer. The CDR3 sequence is CASSLVGSGRAWETQYF. The DNA for the CDR3 is TGTGCCAGCAGCTTAGTGGGTAGCGGGAGGGCCTGGGAGACCCAGTACTTC.